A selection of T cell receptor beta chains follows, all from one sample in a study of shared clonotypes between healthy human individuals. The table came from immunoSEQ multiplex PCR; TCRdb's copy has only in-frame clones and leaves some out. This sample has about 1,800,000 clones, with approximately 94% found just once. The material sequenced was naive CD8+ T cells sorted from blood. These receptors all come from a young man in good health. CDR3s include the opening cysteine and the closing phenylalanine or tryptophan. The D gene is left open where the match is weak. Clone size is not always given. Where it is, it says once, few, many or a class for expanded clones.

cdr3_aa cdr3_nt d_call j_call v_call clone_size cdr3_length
CASSLGAGATYEQYF TGCGCCAGCAGCTTGGGCGCGGGGGCAACATACGAGCAGTACTTC NA TRBJ2-7 TRBV5-1 NA 15
CASSLVGVPTGELFF TGTGCCAGCAGCTTGGTGGGAGTCCCCACCGGGGAGCTGTTTTTT NA TRBJ2-2 TRBV11-2 NA 15
CASAIQGAYNEQFF TGTGCCAGTGCTATCCAGGGGGCCTACAATGAGCAGTTCTTC TRBD1 TRBJ2-1 TRBV19 NA 14
CASSPGNEETQYF TGTGCCAGCAGTCCCGGGAACGAGGAGACCCAGTACTTC NA TRBJ2-5 TRBV5-6 NA 13
CAWSVEVEEGIETQYF TGTGCCTGGAGTGTAGAAGTCGAGGAGGGGATTGAGACCCAGTACTTC NA TRBJ2-5 TRBV30 NA 16
CSVEDITGTSNGYTF TGCAGCGTTGAAGATATCACCGGGACAAGTAATGGCTACACCTTC NA TRBJ1-2 TRBV29-1 NA 15
CAIIAPGDTEAFF TGTGCCATCATTGCACCGGGGGACACTGAAGCTTTCTTT NA TRBJ1-1 TRBV10-3 NA 13
CASRSTRPMGLNSPLHF TGTGCCAGTAGATCCACCCGACCGATGGGCCTTAATTCACCCCTCCACTTT NA TRBJ1-6 TRBV19 NA 17
CASSLGALAGAQNEQFF TGTGCCAGCAGCTTAGGGGCTCTAGCGGGAGCCCAGAATGAGCAGTTCTTC TRBD2 TRBJ2-1 TRBV7-9 NA 17
CASSSDPTYEQYF TGTGCCAGCAGTTCCGATCCAACGTACGAGCAGTACTTC NA TRBJ2-7 TRBV27 NA 13
CAWSSGSSYNEQFF TGTGCCTGGAGTAGTGGGAGCTCCTACAATGAGCAGTTCTTC NA TRBJ2-1 TRBV30 NA 14
CASSQDARGGNTQYF TGCGCCAGCAGCCAAGATGCTCGAGGGGGAAATACGCAGTATTTT NA TRBJ2-3 TRBV4-1 NA 15
CASSTLYRGGNTIYF TGTGCCAGCAGCACGCTCTACAGGGGTGGAAACACCATATATTTT TRBD1 TRBJ1-3 TRBV11-2 NA 15
CASSYPEGYYEQYF TGTGCCAGCAGCTACCCCGAGGGCTACTACGAGCAGTACTTC NA TRBJ2-7 TRBV7-9 NA 14
CASSPPEVNYGYTF TGCGCCAGCAGTCCCCCGGAGGTAAACTATGGCTACACCTTC NA TRBJ1-2 TRBV10-2 NA 14
CASSHMDGNEQYF TGCGCCAGCAGCCACATGGACGGGAACGAGCAGTACTTC NA TRBJ2-7 TRBV4-1 few 13
CATSLDSGNYGYTF TGTGCCACCTCGTTAGACAGTGGAAACTATGGCTACACCTTC NA TRBJ1-2 TRBV15 NA 14
CASSQAEGAGTEAFF TGCGCCAGCAGCCAAGCCGAGGGGGCCGGCACTGAAGCTTTCTTT TRBD1 TRBJ1-1 TRBV4-3 NA 15
CASSFSGSSYEQYF TGTGCCAGCAGTTTCTCAGGGAGCTCCTACGAGCAGTACTTC NA TRBJ2-7 TRBV28 NA 14
CASSLLIGSTDTQYF TGTGCCAGCAGCTTATTGATAGGGAGCACAGATACGCAGTATTTT NA TRBJ2-3 TRBV7-6 NA 15
CATAVAGSTGELFF TGTGCCACCGCTGTGGCGGGGTCAACCGGGGAGCTGTTTTTT NA TRBJ2-2 TRBV14 NA 14
CASSPLSAGPFQETQYF TGTGCCAGCTCACCCCTCTCGGCAGGGCCCTTCCAAGAGACCCAGTACTTC NA TRBJ2-5 TRBV18 NA 17
CASSPGTATGELFF TGCGCCAGCAGCCCCGGGACAGCTACCGGGGAGCTGTTTTTT TRBD1 TRBJ2-2 TRBV4-3 NA 14
CSVGSSSYEQYF TGCAGCGTCGGGTCCTCCTCCTACGAGCAGTACTTC NA TRBJ2-7 TRBV29-1 NA 12
CASSLSEQFF TGTGCCAGCAGCTTAAGTGAGCAGTTCTTC NA TRBJ2-1 TRBV11-2 once 10
CASSSGVGTDYTF TGTGCCAGCAGCTCCGGGGTGGGCACCGACTACACCTTC NA TRBJ1-2 TRBV7-3 NA 13
CASSAGQGVDEQFF TGTGCCAGCAGTGCGGGACAGGGTGTCGATGAGCAGTTCTTC TRBD1 TRBJ2-1 TRBV27 NA 14
CASSLGAADTQYF TGTGCCAGCAGTTTAGGGGCCGCAGATACGCAGTATTTT NA TRBJ2-3 TRBV27 NA 13
CASSLGEGIYNEQFF TGTGCCAGCAGCTTAGGTGAGGGAATCTACAATGAGCAGTTCTTC NA TRBJ2-1 TRBV7-9 NA 15
CSVERDRGRGNGYTF TGCAGCGTTGAAAGGGACAGGGGGCGAGGCAACGGCTACACCTTC TRBD1 TRBJ1-2 TRBV29-1 NA 15
CASSVGERGPYTEAFF TGTGCCAGCAGCGTAGGGGAAAGGGGACCGTACACTGAAGCTTTCTTT NA TRBJ1-1 TRBV9 NA 16
CASSEASEGAGNTIYF TGTGCCAGCAGTGAAGCGTCGGAGGGGGCTGGAAACACCATATATTTT NA TRBJ1-3 TRBV6-1 NA 16
CASSFRTGEHYGYTF TGTGCCAGCAGCTTCCGGACAGGGGAGCACTATGGCTACACCTTC TRBD1 TRBJ1-2 TRBV9 NA 15
CASSYFADNTEAFF TGTGCCAGCAGTTACTTCGCAGATAACACTGAAGCTTTCTTT NA TRBJ1-1 TRBV6-6 NA 14
CASSLMGREQYF TGTGCCAGCAGTTTGATGGGGCGAGAGCAGTACTTC NA TRBJ2-7 TRBV28 NA 12
CASSLAGYTDTQYF TGTGCCAGCAGTCTAGCGGGGTACACAGATACGCAGTATTTT TRBD2 TRBJ2-3 TRBV6-5 once 14